This T cell receptor beta chain is drawn from a study of early T cells in non-severe SARS-CoV-2 infection. This clonotype was seen many times. Its antigen is currently unknown. The study, taken as a whole, reports: Anti-spike CD8 specificities were favored by VDJdb matching, whose results missed private and CD4 specificities.

TCRdb re-called the 5' RACE reads through MiXCR, storing one row per CDR3 protein. The table lists 65,000 to 85,000 distinct CDR3 sequences, about a tenth of them singletons, with about 14% in the top ten. This specimen was whole blood, taken at baseline. The TCR was taken from an adult who was a healthcare worker with PCR-confirmed SARS-CoV-2 infection or an uninfected control (not recorded which).

CDR3 in DNA: TGCAGTGCCAGGACTAGCGGGATTATGTTTGGGCAGTACTTC. As protein: CSARTSGIMFGQYF. V is TRBV20-1 and J is TRBJ2-7; 12 bases map to TRBD2. CDR3 length: 14 residues. The V and J ends lost 6 bases and 9 bases, in that order; junction bases with no gene match: 12. Germline values: CDR1 DFQATT, CDR2 SNEGSKA (reference sequence).